This T cell receptor (beta chain) was recovered during a study of blood T cell repertoires in COVID-19. Looking at the study overall: From the United States, Italy and Spain came samples of acute and convalescent COVID-19. PBMCs, B-cell-depleted T cells, or T cells were the source of the cDNA or gDNA that made up the material.

Per the study methods: Cell counts per sample came from amplifying reference gene primers. TCRdb's copy holds only in-frame clones and misses some; the assay was immunoSEQ multiplex PCR. V and J calls plus clone size are reproduced from that table; the DNA served to infer D and trimming. The sample lists about 100,000 clones, more than 75% occurring once. CDR1 and CDR2 (germline): SGDLS, YYNGEE. The ends lost 7 bases at V and 0 bases at J; junction bases unmatched: 13. The CDR3 covers 16 residues. The sequence derives from a woman in her 30s with acute or convalescent COVID-19. V and J are TRBV9 and TRBJ2-7, with 7 bases fitting TRBD1. The sample taken for sequencing was peripheral blood. CDR3 DNA sequence: TGTGCCAGCGGTGGGAAGGGGGCGTCCGGCTCCTACGAGCAGTACTTC. This translates into CASGGKGASGSYEQYF.